This TCR beta chain is from a study of blood T cell repertoires in COVID-19. Overall study context: Nucleic acid was either cDNA or gDNA, and it came from T cells, B-cell-depleted T cells, or PBMCs.

What the recovered Cohort 3 donors had was two negative PCRs, clearance, or symptom resolution. This CDR3 region has 14 residues. Germline values: CDR1 ENHRY, CDR2 SYGVKD. V trimming: 7 bases; J trimming: 8 bases; junction bases outside the gene matches: 10. TCRdb's copy holds only in-frame clones and misses some; the assay was immunoSEQ multiplex PCR. The sample lists more than 250,000 clones; roughly nine tenths were seen once. The chain carries TRBV10-3 and TRBJ1-2, with 10 bases that match TRBD1. The sample consisted of PBMCs or T cells enriched from blood (not recorded which). The origin of this receptor is a woman aged 40 to 50 who had recovered from COVID-19. CDR3 bases: TGTGCCATCACCGCGGGACAGGGGATGGGGGGCTACACCTTC. Translating gives CAITAGQGMGGYTF.